This record concerns one TCR beta chain sequence. Trimming at V came to 4 bases and at J to 3 bases, leaving 5 bases not matched to a gene. The germline gives CDR1 SGHDT, CDR2 YYEEEE. The length of the CDR3 is 15 residues. The data are from a study of blood T cell repertoires in COVID-19. TCRdb's copy holds only in-frame clones and misses some; the assay was immunoSEQ multiplex PCR. The table lists a few hundred thousand clones, 80% to 90% of them singletons. This sequence joins TRBV5-6 and TRBJ1-1; 11 nucleotides align to TRBD1. The specimen sequenced was PBMCs or T cells enriched from blood (not recorded which). The origin of this receptor is a woman aged 30 to 39 who had been exposed to COVID-19. The CDR3 coding sequence is TGTGCCAGCAGCCTCGGGACAGGGGGTTACACTGAAGCTTTCTTT. As protein: CASSLGTGGYTEAFF. Based on the CDR3 plus reference TRBV5-6 and TRBJ1-1, the full variable domain is DAGVTQSPTHLIKTRGQQVTLRCSPKSGHDTVSWYQQALGQGPQFIFQYYEEEERQRGNFPDRFSGHQFPNYSSELNVNALLLGDSALYLCASSLGTGGYTEAFFGQGTRLTVV.